The 7 T cell receptor beta chains presented below share a single source sample, sequenced in a study of OX40 agonist ivuxolimab in advanced cancers. Libraries were prepared by immunoSEQ multiplex PCR; TCRdb keeps only in-frame clonotypes and omits some of them. The sample records approximately 31,000 clones, approximately 89% being singletons. The sample in question was CD4+ or CD8+ T cells sorted from blood, obtained in a trial of the OX40 agonist ivuxolimab. Every receptor here comes from an adult with an advanced solid tumor such as melanoma, head and neck, liver or kidney cancer.

The chain links TRBV2 to TRBJ2-3; D call uncertain. This CDR3 region has 12 residues. The germline CDR1 and CDR2 sequences are SNHLY and FYNNEI. V was trimmed by 4 bases and J by 8 bases, leaving 10 bases between them. Here the CDR3 DNA reads TGTGCCAGCAGTGTCTGGGCAACTACGCAGTATTTT. Its translation: CASSVWATTQYF.

The rearrangement uses TRBV4-1 and TRBJ2-5, with 9 bases matching TRBD2. V trimming: 2 bases; J trimming: 5 bases; junction bases outside the gene matches: 12. The CDR3 has 17 residues. CDR1 is MGHRA and CDR2 is YSYEKL in the germline V gene. The DNA for the CDR3 is TGCGCCAGCAGCCAATTCGTAGGCGGGAGGGGTCGGGAGACCCAGTACTTC. Translation gives CASSQFVGGRGRETQYF.

The J gene is TRBJ1-3, the V gene TRBV9; D gene ambiguous. Germline CDR1 SGDLS, CDR2 YYNGEE. CDR3 length equals 14 residues. V lost 6 bases and J lost 0, with 10 bases in between. CDR3 DNA sequence: TGTGCCAGCACCCTAGACTACTCTGGAAACACCATATATTTT. This translates into CASTLDYSGNTIYF.

This clone was detected only once. This chain joins TRBV10-3 and TRBJ2-1; TRBD2 aligns across 8 bases. The germline CDR1 and CDR2 sequences are ENHRY and SYGVKD. The CDR3 totals 15 residues. V dropped 6 bases and J dropped 7; count of bases not matched to a gene: 11. CDR3 sequence: CAIREDLGGDNEQFF. The CDR3 region has the DNA TGTGCCATCAGGGAAGACCTCGGGGGGGATAATGAGCAGTTCTTC.

This clone was picked up a small number of times. The rearrangement uses TRBV27 and TRBJ1-1, with D perhaps TRBD1 (5 bases). This CDR3 spans 13 amino acids. The germline gives CDR1 MNHEY, CDR2 SMNVEV (reference sequence). The V end lost 5 bases, the J end lost 4 bases, and 11 bases lay between the germline ends. Written as DNA, the CDR3 is TGTGCCAGCAGTAAATGGGGGGTCACTGAAGCTTTCTTT. It is translated as CASSKWGVTEAFF.

The CDR3 protein is CASSLRQGAYEQFF. The DNA of the CDR3 is TGTGCCAGCAGCCTAAGACAGGGGGCCTATGAGCAGTTCTTC. The chain is built from TRBV11-1 and TRBJ2-1; 10 bases map to TRBD1. Losses at the gene ends were 5 bases for V and 8 bases for J; bases not matched to a gene: 6. Germline values: CDR1 SGHAT, CDR2 FQDESV (reference sequence). The CDR3 contains 14 residues.

The genes are TRBV6-5 and TRBJ1-2, with 8 bases lining up with TRBD1. After removal of 2 bases from V and 2 bases from J, the junction contained 4 bases not matched to a gene. The length of the CDR3 is 15 residues. Germline assignment: CDR1 MNHEY and CDR2 SVGAGI. Here the CDR3 DNA reads TGTGCCAGCAGTTACCCCAGGACAGGGAACTATGGCTACACCTTC. It codes for CASSYPRTGNYGYTF.